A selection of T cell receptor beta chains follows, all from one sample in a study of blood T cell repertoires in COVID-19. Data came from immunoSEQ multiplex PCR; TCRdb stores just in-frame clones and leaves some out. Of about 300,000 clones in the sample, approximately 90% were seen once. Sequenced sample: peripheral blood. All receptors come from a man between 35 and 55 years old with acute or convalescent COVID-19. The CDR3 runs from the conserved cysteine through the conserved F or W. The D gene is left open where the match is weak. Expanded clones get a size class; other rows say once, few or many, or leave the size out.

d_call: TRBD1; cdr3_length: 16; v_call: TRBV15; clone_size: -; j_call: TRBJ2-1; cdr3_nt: TGTGCCACCAGCATAGACTGGGGACAGGGCTACAATGAGCAGTTCTTC; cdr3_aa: CATSIDWGQGYNEQFF
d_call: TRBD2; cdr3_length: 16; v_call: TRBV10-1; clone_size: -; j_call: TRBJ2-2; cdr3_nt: TGCGCCAGCAGTGAGTCCAGCGGGGGACCGGCGGGGGAGCTGTTTTTT; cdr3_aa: CASSESSGGPAGELFF
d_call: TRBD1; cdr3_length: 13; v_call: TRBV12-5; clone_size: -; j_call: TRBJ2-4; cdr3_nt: TGTGCTAGTGGTCCTGGGGACAGGGCTTTTCAGTACTTC; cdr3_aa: CASGPGDRAFQYF
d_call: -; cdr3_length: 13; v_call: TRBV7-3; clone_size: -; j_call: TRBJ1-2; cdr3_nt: TGTGCCAGCAGCCCAGGTGGCTCATATGGCTACACCTTC; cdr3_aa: CASSPGGSYGYTF
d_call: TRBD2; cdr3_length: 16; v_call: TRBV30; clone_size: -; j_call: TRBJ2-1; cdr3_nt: TGTGCCTGGAGTGTATTAGCGGGGGGGACAAACAATGAGCAGTTCTTC; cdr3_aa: CAWSVLAGGTNNEQFF
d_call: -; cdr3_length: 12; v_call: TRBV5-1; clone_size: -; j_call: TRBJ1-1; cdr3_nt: TGCGCCAGCAGCGATCCGACATTGGGAGCTTTCTTT; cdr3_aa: CASSDPTLGAFF
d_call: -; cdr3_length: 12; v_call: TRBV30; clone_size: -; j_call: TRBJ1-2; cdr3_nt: TGTGCCTGGAGTGCTGGGAGCTATGGCTACACCTTC; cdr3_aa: CAWSAGSYGYTF
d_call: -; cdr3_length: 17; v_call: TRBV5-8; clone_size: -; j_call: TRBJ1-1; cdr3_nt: TGTGCCAGCAGCCCTACTAGGACGGCCTTCATGAACACTGAAGCTTTCTTT; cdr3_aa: CASSPTRTAFMNTEAFF
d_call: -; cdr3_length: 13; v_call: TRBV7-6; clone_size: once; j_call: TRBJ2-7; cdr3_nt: TGTGCCAGCAGCTTAAACAGGGTAGGAGAGCAGTACTTC; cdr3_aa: CASSLNRVGEQYF
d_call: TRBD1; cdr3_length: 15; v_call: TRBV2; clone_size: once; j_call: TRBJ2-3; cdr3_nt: TGTGCCAGCAGTGATTGGGACAGGGACACAGATACGCAGTATTTT; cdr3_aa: CASSDWDRDTDTQYF
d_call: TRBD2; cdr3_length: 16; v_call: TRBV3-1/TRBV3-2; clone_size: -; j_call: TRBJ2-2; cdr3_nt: TGTGCCAGCAGCCCAAGGCTAGCGGGGCCCACCGGGGAGCTGTTTTTT; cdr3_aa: CASSPRLAGPTGELFF